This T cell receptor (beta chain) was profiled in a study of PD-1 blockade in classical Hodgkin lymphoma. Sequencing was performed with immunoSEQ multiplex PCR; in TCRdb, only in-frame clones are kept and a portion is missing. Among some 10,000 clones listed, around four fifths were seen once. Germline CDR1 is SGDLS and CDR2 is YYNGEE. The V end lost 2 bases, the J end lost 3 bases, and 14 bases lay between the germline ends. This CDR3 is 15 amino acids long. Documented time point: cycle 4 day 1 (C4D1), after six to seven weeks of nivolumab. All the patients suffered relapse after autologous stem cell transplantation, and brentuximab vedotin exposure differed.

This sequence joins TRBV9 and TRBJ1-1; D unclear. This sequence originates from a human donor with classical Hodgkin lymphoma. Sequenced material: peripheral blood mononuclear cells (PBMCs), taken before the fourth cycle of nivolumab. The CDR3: CASSVGGWVDTEAFF. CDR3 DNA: TGTGCCAGCAGCGTGGGAGGGTGGGTAGACACTGAAGCTTTCTTT.